The rows below give T cell receptor beta chains drawn from one sample of a study of CD8 T cells in Susac syndrome. TCRdb re-analysed the immunoSEQ multiplex PCR reads in MiXCR, keeping a single row per CDR3 protein. The sample holds about 89,000 distinct CDR3 sequences, 80% to 95% seen once. Sample: CD8+ T cells from PBMCs. These TCRs come from a human donor in good health. Each CDR3 is given with its conserved first and last residue. D genes are given only for firm matches. A clone size is listed for some rows: how often the clone was seen (once, few, many), or a class if it is expanded.

d_gene	v_gene	abundance	j_gene	CDR3aa
TRBD2	TRBV20-1	-	TRBJ2-2	CSALRLAGGTGELFF
TRBD1	TRBV11-2	few	TRBJ1-2	CASNHDRGNYGYTF
TRBD1	TRBV7-8	-	TRBJ1-2	CASSPTGGNYGYTF
-	TRBV9	-	TRBJ1-1	CASSPSSGWRTEAFF
-	TRBV7-2	-	TRBJ1-5	CASSSGPSGNQPQHF
-	TRBV9	-	TRBJ2-2	CASSPPITRLGEPGELFF
TRBD1	TRBV5-6	-	TRBJ1-6	CASSSGQGWGESPLHF
TRBD1	TRBV11-2	-	TRBJ2-2	CATPSWDRGTGELFF
-	TRBV28	-	TRBJ1-4	CASSLRDEVKLFF
-	TRBV27	-	TRBJ1-6	CASSQGRSPLHF
TRBD2	TRBV2	-	TRBJ2-1	CASSEWGGPYNEQFF
-	TRBV7-2	-	TRBJ1-6	CASSFPQAPLHF
-	TRBV5-8	once	TRBJ1-1	CASSYREVRDTEAFF
TRBD1	TRBV7-9	-	TRBJ1-2	CASGLVGQPNYGYTF
-	TRBV6-5	-	TRBJ2-7	CASSYSTPDYEQYF
-	TRBV23-1	-	TRBJ1-2	CASSPLGNISYGYTF